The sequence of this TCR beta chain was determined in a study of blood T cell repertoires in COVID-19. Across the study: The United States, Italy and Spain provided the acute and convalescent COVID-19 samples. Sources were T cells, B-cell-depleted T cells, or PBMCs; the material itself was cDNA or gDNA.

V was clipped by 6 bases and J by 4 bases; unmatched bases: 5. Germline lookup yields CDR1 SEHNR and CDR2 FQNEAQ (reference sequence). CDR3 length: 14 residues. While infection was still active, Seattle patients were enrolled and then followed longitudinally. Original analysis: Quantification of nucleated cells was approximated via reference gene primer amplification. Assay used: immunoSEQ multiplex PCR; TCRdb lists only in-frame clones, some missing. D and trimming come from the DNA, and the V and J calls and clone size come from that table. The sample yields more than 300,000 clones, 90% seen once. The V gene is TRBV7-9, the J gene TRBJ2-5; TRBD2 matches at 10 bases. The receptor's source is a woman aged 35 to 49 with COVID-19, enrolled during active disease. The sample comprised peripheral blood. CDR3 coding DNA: TGTGCCAGCAGTGGGGGACTAGCGCCAGAGACCCAGTACTTC. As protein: CASSGGLAPETQYF. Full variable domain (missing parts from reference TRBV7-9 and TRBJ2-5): DTGVSQNPRHKITKRGQNVTFRCDPISEHNRLYWYRQTLGQGPEFLTYFQNEAQLEKSRLLSDRFSAERPKGSFSTLEIQRTEQGDSAMYLCASSGGLAPETQYFGPGTRLLVL.